These 32 T cell receptor beta chains originate from one sample sequenced in a study of Graves' ophthalmopathy and Graves' hyperthyroidism (dated by TCRdb to about 2018). Sequencer: Illumina HiSeq 2000. TCR beta CDR3 regions were amplified from RNA transcripts for repertoire sequencing. HTBI primers and the Qiagen OneStep RT-PCR kit were used in a first-round RT-PCR, which was followed by a second-round multiplex PCR, size selection and purification. Using fastp at Q25 and MiXCR, TCRdb reprocessed the public reads and kept productive beta chains. Duplicate CDR3 protein sequences are folded into a single record with the most common DNA and genes. Recorded for this sample are about 480,000 distinct CDR3 sequences; roughly 14% of them occurred a single time. 8% to 10% of the sample rests with the top ten. Material for sequencing was blood. The receptor source for this set is a woman younger than 45 with Graves' ophthalmopathy. Donor details come from another sample of the same person, matched by shared clones.

In this sample, this clonotype turned up a few times. The chain is built from TRBV18 and TRBJ1-3, with D possibly TRBD1 on 6 matching bases. CDR1 and CDR2 from the germline V gene are KGHSH and LQKENI. The length of the CDR3 is 16 residues. With 0 bases removed from V and 0 bases from J, the gap between germline ends came to 9 bases. In nucleotides, the CDR3 is TGTGCCAGCTCACCACCAGGACAGACCTCTGGAAACACCATATATTTT. Translating it yields CASSPPGQTSGNTIYF.

V and J are TRBV6-5 and TRBJ1-5, with D tentatively TRBD1 (5 bases). CDR1 and CDR2 from the germline V gene are MNHEY and SVGAGI. Trimming removed 3 bases from V and 6 bases from J, with 9 bases in between. This CDR3 has 13 residues. CDR3 residues: CASSYGASQPQHF. In DNA, the CDR3 is TGTGCCAGCAGTTATGGGGCCAGTCAGCCCCAGCATTTT.

This clonotype was seen more than once but under ten times. V usage is TRBV9 and J usage is TRBJ1-2, with D possibly matching TRBD1 (5 bases). V gave up 4 bases and J gave up 4 bases, with 14 bases separating them. This CDR3 is 14 amino acids long. CDR1 is SGDLS and CDR2 is YYNGEE in the germline V gene. CDR3 loop: CASSPRQTFYGYTF. CDR3 DNA sequence: TGTGCCAGCAGCCCCAGACAGACCTTCTATGGCTACACCTTC.

This sequence joins TRBV7-9 and TRBJ1-1; D unresolved. The CDR3 extends over 14 amino acids. With 2 bases removed from V and 1 base from J, the gap between germline ends came to 8 bases. Per the germline V gene, CDR1 is SEHNR and CDR2 is FQNEAQ (reference sequence). In DNA form, the CDR3 reads TGTGCCAGCAGCTTACCCTCTCAGAACACTGAAGCTTTCTTT. Its protein is CASSLPSQNTEAFF.

The chain joins TRBV12-3 or TRBV12-4 to TRBJ2-2; a possible D gene is TRBD1 (5 bases). Trimming pared 5 bases from V and 6 bases from J, leaving 16 bases between. The CDR3 covers 15 residues. In DNA, the CDR3 is TGTGCCAGCAGTAGGGGTGGCCCCCACGCCGGGGAGCTGTTTTTT. Translating it yields CASSRGGPHAGELFF.

Worth noting for this clonotype: A read error may explain this, as a much larger clone is one base away. This chain uses TRBV28 with TRBJ2-7; the D gene is possibly TRBD2 (6 bases). The CDR3 spans 15 residues. CDR1 MDHEN and CDR2 SYDVKM come from the germline V gene. The CDR3 here is CANSLNLGLSYEQYF. For the CDR3, the DNA is TGTGCCAACAGTCTTAACCTGGGACTTTCCTACGAGCAGTACTTC.

This clonotype was observed many times. CDR3 residues: CSAPRPGQGNTEAFF. CDR3 nucleotide sequence: TGCAGTGCTCCACGCCCGGGACAGGGGAACACTGAAGCTTTCTTT. The gene calls are TRBV20-1 and TRBJ1-1; 9 bases line up with TRBD1. Per germline, CDR1 DFQATT and CDR2 SNEGSKA (reference sequence). The CDR3 extends over 15 amino acids. The junction had 8 bases not matched to a gene; V was cut back by 5 bases and J by 1 base.

The chain is built from TRBV12-3 or TRBV12-4 and TRBJ2-2; D uncertain. V gave up 6 bases and J gave up 8 bases, with 13 bases separating them. The CDR3 contains 13 residues. CDR3 amino acids: CASSLSSPGELFF. CDR3 DNA: TGTGCCAGCAGCCTAAGTAGCCCGGGGGAGCTGTTTTTT.

This clonotype was detected many times. The V gene is TRBV20-1, the J gene TRBJ2-5; 12 bases align to TRBD2. The CDR3 loop spans 12 amino acids. Germline V CDR1 and CDR2: DFQATT, SNEGSKA (reference sequence). Losses at the gene ends were 5 bases for V and 12 bases for J; bases not matched to a gene: 7. The CDR3 is CSAATSGGPEYF. As DNA, the CDR3 is TGCAGTGCTGCGACTAGCGGGGGCCCCGAGTACTTC.

This clonotype was detected many times. The genes are TRBV6-2 or TRBV6-3 and TRBJ2-7, with D perhaps TRBD1 or TRBD2 (5 bases each). This CDR3 has 15 amino acids. Trimming stripped 4 bases from V and 3 bases from J, with 16 bases between. The germline V gene has CDR1 MNHEY and CDR2 SVGEGT. The CDR3 DNA sequence: TGTGCCAGCAGTTTCGGGGCCAGCAGGAGCTACGAGCAGTACTTC. It is translated as CASSFGASRSYEQYF.

This clonotype was recorded at least ten times. This chain links TRBV6-1 with TRBJ1-1, with D possibly being TRBD1 (6 bases). This CDR3 spans 16 amino acids. The V end was cut by 6 bases, the J end by 0 bases, with 17 bases between. CDR1 is MNHNS and CDR2 is SASEGT in the germline V gene. The CDR3 DNA is TGTGCCAGCAGCGAACTTACAGGGCTCCTGAACACTGAAGCTTTCTTT. Translating gives CASSELTGLLNTEAFF.

This clonotype has a count of ten or more. The chain is built from TRBV27 and TRBJ1-5; 9 bases align to TRBD1. CDR1 and CDR2 (germline): MNHEY, SMNVEV (reference sequence). Losses at the gene ends were 6 bases for V and 4 bases for J; bases not matched to a gene: 4. The CDR3 runs to 14 residues. The CDR3 sequence is CASRDRGENQPQHF. The DNA for the CDR3 is TGTGCCAGCAGGGACAGGGGCGAGAATCAGCCCCAGCATTTT.

The rearrangement uses TRBV19 and TRBJ2-3; D possibly corresponds to TRBD1 (6 bases). CDR3 length: 18 amino acids. V lost 6 bases and J lost 0, with 22 bases in between. Germline V gene sequence: CDR1 LNHDA, CDR2 SQIVND (reference sequence). In DNA, the CDR3 is TGTGCCAGTAGCGTTATGGGACAAAGAGTGGCTAGCACAGATACGCAGTATTTT. Amino acids: CASSVMGQRVASTDTQYF.

This clonotype came up a few times. The chain combines TRBV3-1 with TRBJ1-5; no clear D gene. V lost 5 bases and J lost 2, with 10 bases in between. This CDR3 has 14 residues. CDR1 and CDR2 (germline): LGHDT, YNNKEL (reference sequence). The CDR3 DNA reads as TGTGCCAGCAGCAAATCGACGGGCAATCAGCCCCAGCATTTT. It is translated as CASSKSTGNQPQHF. Full variable domain (missing parts from reference TRBV3-1 and TRBJ1-5): DTAVSQTPKYLVTQMGNDKSIKCEQNLGHDTMYWYKQDSKKFLKIMFSYNNKELIINETVPNRFSPKSPDKAHLNLHINSLELGDSAVYFCASSKSTGNQPQHFGDGTRLSIL.

V is TRBV30 and J is TRBJ2-5; D may match TRBD1 or TRBD2 (5 bases each). CDR1 and CDR2 from the germline V gene are GTSNPN and SVGIG (reference sequence). This CDR3 has 13 residues. V was trimmed by 8 bases and J by 4 bases, leaving 17 bases between them. The CDR3 spells CAATGRDLETQYF. The CDR3, as DNA: TGTGCCGCCACGGGACGAGATTTAGAGACCCAGTACTTC. Full variable domain (remainder filled in from reference TRBV30 and TRBJ2-5): SQTIHQWPATLVQPVGSPLSLECTVEGTSNPNLYWYRQAAGRGLQLLFYSVGIGQISSEVPQNLSASRPQDRQFILSSKKLLLSDSGFYLCAATGRDLETQYFGPGTRLLVL.

This clonotype was seen ten or more times. The V gene is TRBV7-9, the J gene TRBJ1-1; possibly TRBD1 for D (5 bases). Per the germline V gene, CDR1 is SEHNR and CDR2 is FQNEAQ (reference sequence). Trimming pared 4 bases from V and 1 base from J, leaving 13 bases between. This CDR3 comprises 15 residues. The CDR3 here is CASSWGRDPNTEAFF. Written as DNA, the CDR3 is TGTGCCAGCAGCTGGGGGAGGGACCCGAACACTGAAGCTTTCTTT.

Many counts were recorded for this clonotype. The V call is TRBV7-3, the J call TRBJ1-6, with D possibly being TRBD1 (5 bases). Germline V lookup: CDR1 SGHTA, CDR2 FQGTGA. This CDR3 is 14 amino acids long. The germline V and J ends were trimmed by 5 bases and 9 bases, with 14 bases remaining between them. This CDR3 reads CASSGEGPGSPLHF. The CDR3 nucleotides are TGTGCCAGCAGCGGCGAGGGGCCAGGTTCACCCCTCCACTTT.

The gene calls are TRBV5-5 and TRBJ1-1; TRBD1 aligns across 9 bases. This CDR3 is 14 amino acids long. The V gene's germline CDR1 is SGHKS and CDR2 YYEKEE (reference sequence). The V and J ends lost 2 bases and 5 bases, in that order; junction bases with no gene match: 4. CDR3 DNA: TGTGCCAGCAGCTTAGGGACAGGGAGGACTGAAGCTTTCTTT. Its translation is CASSLGTGRTEAFF.

This clonotype was found many times. The CDR3: CASSVDSASGANVLTF. CDR3 sequence (DNA): TGTGCCAGCAGTGTGGATTCGGCCTCTGGGGCCAACGTCCTGACTTTC. V is TRBV6-4 and J is TRBJ2-6, with D hard to call. V shed 4 bases and J shed 0 bases, with 10 bases lying between them. The germline CDR1 and CDR2 sequences are MRHNA and SNTAGT. The CDR3 runs 16 residues.

The chain is built from TRBV11-2 and TRBJ2-7; TRBD2 matches 7 bases. The V gene end was trimmed by 5 bases and the J gene end by 4 bases; junction bases not matched to a gene: 11. The CDR3 covers 15 residues. CDR1 is SGHAT and CDR2 is FQNNGV in the germline V gene. CDR3 DNA sequence: TGTGCCAGCAGCCCCCAAGGGCTAGCGGAGTACGAGCAGTACTTC. Protein: CASSPQGLAEYEQYF.

This clonotype came up many times. The chain joins TRBV11-2 to TRBJ1-2, with a tentative D call TRBD1 (6 bases). The germline gives CDR1 SGHAT, CDR2 FQNNGV. There are 15 residues in the CDR3. Deletions cut 0 bases from V and 6 bases from J, with 14 bases between. The CDR3 DNA is TGTGCCAGCAGCTTAGACCGGGACACCCAGGATGGCTACACCTTC. Protein sequence: CASSLDRDTQDGYTF.

Only a few counts were recorded for this clonotype. This clone may be a read error of a much larger clone one base away. The chain combines TRBV2 with TRBJ2-2; 9 bases agree with TRBD1. Germline V gene sequence: CDR1 SNHLY, CDR2 FYNNEI. This CDR3 contains 15 residues. The CDR3 spells CASSRGTGNTGELCF. Here the CDR3 DNA reads TGTGCCAGCAGCAGAGGGACAGGGAACACCGGGGAGCTGTGTTTT.

This clonotype was found many times. J is TRBJ2-5 and V is TRBV25-1, with 9 bases fitting TRBD2. V was pared by 0 bases and J by 5 bases, with 10 bases of the junction left unmatched. The CDR3 sequence is 17 residues long. From germline, CDR1 is MGHDK and CDR2 SYGVNS. CDR3 DNA sequence: TGTGCCAGCAGTGAATACTGGCGGGAGGGCAAAACGGAGACCCAGTACTTC. Protein product: CASSEYWREGKTETQYF.

This clonotype was observed many times. The chain links TRBV15 to TRBJ1-5; no clear D. CDR1 is LNHNV and CDR2 is YYDKDF in the germline V gene (reference sequence). The V end lost 4 bases, the J end lost 6 bases, and 7 bases lay between the germline ends. The CDR3 totals 12 residues. CDR3 DNA sequence: TGTGCCACCAGCACGACTCTTCAGCCCCAGCATTTT. Its protein is CATSTTLQPQHF.

In its sample, this clonotype was seen a few times. This chain links TRBV3-1 with TRBJ2-7; D is ambiguous. The CDR3 consists of 12 residues. Germline CDR1 reads LGHDT; CDR2 reads YNNKEL (reference sequence). Between the trimmed V and J ends, which lost 4 bases and 3 bases, there was a span of 7 bases. CDR3 in amino acids: CASSPNDYEQYF. The CDR3 DNA reads as TGTGCCAGCAGCCCAAATGACTACGAGCAGTACTTC.

This clonotype was observed a handful of times. The junction and the germline gene differ at one end; a read error may be behind it. The V gene is TRBV6-2 or TRBV6-3, the J gene TRBJ2-7; the D is unclear. Germline V gene data show CDR1 as MNHEY and CDR2 as SVGEGT. The CDR3 loop spans 15 amino acids. The CDR3 reads CASSSTRVEFYEQHF. Here the CDR3 DNA reads TGTGCCAGCAGTTCGACACGGGTGGAATTCTACGAGCAGCACTTC.

This clonotype was detected many times. This rearrangement joins TRBV7-8 to TRBJ2-7; perhaps TRBD1 as D (6 bases). Per germline, CDR1 SGHVS and CDR2 FQNEAQ. CDR3 length equals 13 residues. Trimming removed 2 bases at V and 5 bases at J, with 10 bases between. CDR3 residues: CASSLTGIHEQYF. CDR3 coding DNA: TGTGCCAGCAGCTTAACAGGGATCCACGAGCAGTACTTC.

The chain employs TRBV27 and TRBJ2-5; D is unclear. The CDR3 is made up of 11 amino acids. V gave up 8 bases and J gave up 5 bases, with 9 bases separating them. Germline V gene lookup returns CDR1 MNHEY and CDR2 SMNVEV (reference sequence). The CDR3 sequence is CASAEGETQYF. For the CDR3, the DNA is TGTGCCAGCGCGGAAGGGGAGACCCAGTACTTC.

This clonotype was observed many times. The CDR3 sequence is CASSGPYSNTGELFF. CDR3 sequence (DNA): TGTGCCAGCAGTGGACCCTACTCGAACACCGGGGAGCTGTTTTTT. V and J are TRBV2 and TRBJ2-2; D gene ambiguous. Per germline, CDR1 SNHLY and CDR2 FYNNEI. This CDR3 is built from 15 residues. The V end was cut by 4 bases, the J end by 0 bases, with 9 bases between.

Ten or more counts support this clonotype. This chain links TRBV6-5 with TRBJ1-2; 8 nucleotides line up with TRBD1. V lost 9 bases to trimming and J lost 8 bases; unmatched junction nucleotides: 11. In germline, CDR1 is MNHEY, CDR2 SVGAGI. The CDR3 totals 13 residues. In DNA form, the CDR3 reads TGTGCCAGTTCCCCTACGGACAGGGAGGGCTACACCTTC. It yields the protein CASSPTDREGYTF.

This clonotype was counted at least ten times. The chain uses TRBV29-1 and TRBJ1-6; 9 bases map to TRBD1. CDR3 length: 15 amino acids. Germline CDR1 reads SQVTM; CDR2 reads ANQGSEA. Germline trimming cut 0 bases from V and 10 bases from J; bases unmatched to any gene: 7. CDR3 protein: CSVEDFGDRDSPLHF. In DNA form, the CDR3 reads TGCAGCGTTGAAGATTTTGGGGACAGGGACTCACCCCTCCACTTT.

This clonotype was seen at least ten times. CDR3 bases: TGTGCCACCAGCGGAGGGGTGGCCCAGTACTTC. As protein: CATSGGVAQYF. This chain links TRBV15 with TRBJ2-5; D may be TRBD2 (6 bases). Germline loops: CDR1 LNHNV, CDR2 YYDKDF (reference sequence). The ends were cut back, 5 bases at V and 9 bases at J, with 10 bases in the middle. The CDR3 is made up of 11 amino acids.